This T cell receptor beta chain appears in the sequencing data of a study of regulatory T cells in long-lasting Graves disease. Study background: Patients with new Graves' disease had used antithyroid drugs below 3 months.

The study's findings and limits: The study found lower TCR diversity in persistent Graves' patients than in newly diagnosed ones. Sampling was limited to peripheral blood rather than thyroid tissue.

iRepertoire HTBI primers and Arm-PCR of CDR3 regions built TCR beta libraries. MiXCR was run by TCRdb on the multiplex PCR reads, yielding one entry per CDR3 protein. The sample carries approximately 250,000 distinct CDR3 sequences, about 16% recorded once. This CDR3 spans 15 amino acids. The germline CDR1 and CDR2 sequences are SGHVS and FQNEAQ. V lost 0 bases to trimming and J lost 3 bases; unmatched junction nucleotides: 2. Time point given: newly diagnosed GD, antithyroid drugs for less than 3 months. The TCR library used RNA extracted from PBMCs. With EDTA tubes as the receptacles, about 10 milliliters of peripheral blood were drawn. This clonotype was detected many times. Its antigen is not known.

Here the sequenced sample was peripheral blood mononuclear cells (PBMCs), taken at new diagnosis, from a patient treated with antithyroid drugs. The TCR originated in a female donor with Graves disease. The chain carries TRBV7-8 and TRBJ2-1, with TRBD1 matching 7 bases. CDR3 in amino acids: CASSLAGQSYNEQFF. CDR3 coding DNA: TGTGCCAGCAGCTTAGCGGGACAGAGCTACAATGAGCAGTTCTTC.